A single sample gave rise to the 29 T cell receptor beta chains below, sequenced in a study of blood T cell repertoires in COVID-19. Method: immunoSEQ multiplex PCR; TCRdb's copy keeps in-frame clones and lacks some. The repertoire holds fewer than 45,000 clones, around four fifths seen once, with about 35% in the top ten. The sample taken for sequencing was peripheral blood. These receptors came from a man aged 60 to 69 with acute or convalescent COVID-19.

The chain carries TRBV25-1 and TRBJ2-5; a weak D match, TRBD2 (6 bases). Germline V gives CDR1 MGHDK, CDR2 SYGVNS. This CDR3 has 15 residues. The V and J ends lost 1 base and 1 base respectively, with 10 bases between them. CDR3: CASSEFAGFQETQYF. CDR3 nucleotide sequence: TGTGCCAGCAGTGAATTCGCGGGGTTCCAAGAGACCCAGTACTTC.

V usage is TRBV3-1 (or the pseudogene TRBV3-2) and J usage is TRBJ2-7; 7 nucleotides align to TRBD2. J lost 1 base, V lost 1 base, and 4 bases had no gene match. CDR3 length: 15 residues. Germline CDR1 and CDR2: LGHDT and YNNKEL (reference sequence). CDR3 nucleotide sequence: TGTGCCAGCAGCCAAGGCGGGGGATATTCCTACGAGCAGTACTTC. Amino acid sequence: CASSQGGGYSYEQYF.

V usage is TRBV29-1 and J usage is TRBJ2-7, with a weak D call TRBD1 (6 bases). The germline gives CDR1 SQVTM, CDR2 ANQGSEA. Trimming pared 6 bases from V and 3 bases from J, leaving 18 bases between. This CDR3 has 14 amino acids. CDR3 in amino acids: CSVGDTGHLYEQYF. The CDR3 nucleotides read TGCAGCGTGGGTGATACGGGACACCTCTACGAGCAGTACTTC.

V is TRBV5-1 and J is TRBJ2-7, with D perhaps TRBD1 (5 bases). CDR1 is SGHRS, CDR2 YFSETQ, per germline. CDR3 size: 14 residues. Trimming took 0 bases from V and 1 from J, leaving 8 bases between them. The CDR3 is CASSLGDSSYEQYF. CDR3 nucleotide sequence: TGCGCCAGCAGCTTGGGTGACAGTTCCTACGAGCAGTACTTC.

This rearrangement joins TRBV28 to TRBJ2-3; the D is unclear. V gave up 5 bases and J gave up 0 bases, with 18 bases separating them. Germline values: CDR1 MDHEN, CDR2 SYDVKM. CDR3 size: 17 residues. CDR3 nucleotide sequence: TGTGCCAGCAGTCCCCCCACGACTGAGTTAAGCACAGATACGCAGTATTTT. It specifies CASSPPTTELSTDTQYF.

The CDR3 bases are TGTGCCAGCAGCCAAACTACAGGGAAGTCACCCCTCCACTTT. Its protein is CASSQTTGKSPLHF. V gene TRBV3-1 (or the pseudogene TRBV3-2) combines with J gene TRBJ1-6; a possible D gene is TRBD1 (6 bases). This CDR3 spans 14 amino acids. Germline CDR1 LGHDT, CDR2 YNNKEL (reference sequence). V lost 2 bases and J 10 bases, leaving 12 bases between the germline ends.

This rearrangement joins TRBV6-2 or TRBV6-3 to TRBJ2-7; 7 bases are a match to TRBD2. CDR1 is MNHEY and CDR2 is SVGEGT in the germline V gene. The V and J ends lost 0 bases and 5 bases, in that order; junction bases with no gene match: 7. CDR3 size: 15 residues. The CDR3 nucleotides are TGTGCCAGCAGTTACTCGGCGGGAGTGTCCCACGAGCAGTACTTC. This sequence encodes CASSYSAGVSHEQYF.

The rearrangement uses TRBV11-3 and TRBJ1-5, with 9 bases lining up with TRBD1. Germline loops: CDR1 SGHNT, CDR2 YENEEA. J lost 5 bases, V lost 7 bases, and 6 bases had no gene match. The CDR3 is 14 residues long. The chain's CDR3 is CASILNRGHQPQHF. The CDR3 DNA reads TGTGCCAGCATCCTAAACAGGGGGCATCAGCCCCAGCATTTT.

The CDR3: CASSVQGNQPQHF. For the CDR3, the DNA is TGTGCCAGCAGCGTCCAGGGGAATCAGCCCCAGCATTTT. The chain joins TRBV13 to TRBJ1-5, with D maybe TRBD1 (6 bases). This CDR3 region has 13 residues. Germline V CDR1 and CDR2: PRHDT, FYEKMQ (reference sequence). V was shortened by 5 bases and J by 4 bases, with 9 bases between the two germline ends.

The CDR3 DNA reads as TGTGCCAGTAGTATAGGCGGTAACCAAGAGACCCAGTACTTC. Amino acid sequence: CASSIGGNQETQYF. The rearrangement links TRBV19 to TRBJ2-5; D not resolved. V gave up 1 base and J gave up 0 bases, with 6 bases separating them. Germline lookup yields CDR1 LNHDA and CDR2 SQIVND (reference sequence). The CDR3 covers 14 residues.

In this sample, this clone turned up once. The chain is built from TRBV7-9 and TRBJ2-7; a possible D gene is TRBD1 (6 bases). This CDR3 contains 14 residues. Trimming pared 1 base from V and 5 bases from J, leaving 12 bases between. The germline V gene has CDR1 SEHNR and CDR2 FQNEAQ (reference sequence). The CDR3 region has the DNA TGTGCCAGCAGCTTAGAGGGGGATATGAACGAGCAGTACTTC. It translates to CASSLEGDMNEQYF.

The chain uses TRBV6-2 or TRBV6-3 and TRBJ1-5, with D maybe TRBD1 (6 bases). Germline CDR1 is MNHEY and CDR2 is SVGEGT. V lost 5 bases and J 3 bases, leaving 11 bases between the germline ends. This CDR3 region has 14 residues. In DNA form, the CDR3 reads TGTGCCAGCAGTCCACGACAGGCCAATCAGCCCCAGCATTTT. Amino acid sequence: CASSPRQANQPQHF.

This clone came up a few times. The V and J genes are TRBV3-1 (or the pseudogene TRBV3-2) and TRBJ2-2; D unclear. This CDR3 region has 16 residues. Germline V gives CDR1 LGHDT, CDR2 YNNKEL (reference sequence). Trimming removed 1 base from V and 6 bases from J, with 15 bases in between. CDR3 protein: CASSQGRSSSPGELFF. The DNA for the CDR3 is TGTGCCAGCAGCCAAGGGAGATCTAGTAGCCCCGGGGAGCTGTTTTTT.

This rearrangement joins TRBV7-2 to TRBJ2-7; 10 bases agree with TRBD2. The ends lost 4 bases at V and 4 bases at J; junction bases unmatched: 7. This CDR3 is built from 15 residues. The germline V gene has CDR1 SGHTA and CDR2 FQGNSA. The CDR3 DNA follows: TGTGCCAGCAGCTCCCGGGATAGCGGGAGGTACGAGCAGTACTTC. Its protein is CASSSRDSGRYEQYF.

In its sample, this clone was seen once. This sequence joins TRBV5-1 and TRBJ2-5; 13 bases line up with TRBD2. The CDR3 is 15 amino acids. Germline values: CDR1 SGHRS, CDR2 YFSETQ. Trimming at V came to 0 bases and at J to 5 bases, leaving 1 base not matched to a gene. This CDR3 is CASSLEGLAGETQYF. DNA of the CDR3: TGCGCCAGCAGCTTGGAGGGACTAGCGGGGGAGACCCAGTACTTC. Supplemented by reference TRBV5-1 and TRBJ2-5, the full variable domain reads KAGVTQTPRYLIKTRGQQVTLSCSPISGHRSVSWYQQTPGQGLQFLFEYFSETQRNKGNFPGRFSGRQFSNSRSEMNVSTLELGDSALYLCASSLEGLAGETQYFGPGTRLLVL.

This clone was picked up a small number of times. This rearrangement joins TRBV24-1 to TRBJ2-7; TRBD1 agrees at 7 bases. This CDR3 has 13 amino acids. V trimming: 6 bases; J trimming: 7 bases; junction bases outside the gene matches: 8. CDR1 is KGHDR, CDR2 SFDVKD, per germline. The CDR3 nucleotides are TGTGCCACCAGTACCGACAGGGTGTGGGAGCAGTACTTC. It encodes CATSTDRVWEQYF.

The chain joins TRBV10-3 to TRBJ1-2; D is perhaps TRBD1 (5 bases). With 7 bases removed from V and 6 bases from J, the gap between germline ends came to 15 bases. The CDR3 is made up of 13 amino acids. The germline gives CDR1 ENHRY, CDR2 SYGVKD. CDR3 nucleotides: TGTGCCATCAATCAGACAGACGGGCATGGCTACACCTTC. This gives the protein CAINQTDGHGYTF.

This clone was detected a few times. V gene TRBV7-2 combines with J gene TRBJ1-1; maybe TRBD1 (5 bases). Germline values: CDR1 SGHTA, CDR2 FQGNSA. CDR3 size: 14 residues. V was shortened by 6 bases and J by 0 bases, with 11 bases between the two germline ends. CDR3 bases: TGTGCCAGCAGGGCAGGGCCTATGAACACTGAAGCTTTCTTT. Protein: CASRAGPMNTEAFF.

The J gene is TRBJ1-1, the V gene TRBV9; the D gene is possibly TRBD1 (5 bases). Germline V gene sequence: CDR1 SGDLS, CDR2 YYNGEE. V was trimmed by 2 bases and J by 1 base, leaving 12 bases between them. CDR3 length equals 15 residues. In nucleotides, the CDR3 is TGTGCCAGCAGCGTGGCGCAGGGTGGGAACACTGAAGCTTTCTTT. Its protein product is CASSVAQGGNTEAFF.

This clone was recorded once. The chain couples TRBV4-2 to TRBJ2-7; 8 nucleotides match TRBD1. The length of the CDR3 is 16 residues. V lost 0 bases to trimming and J lost 3 bases; unmatched junction nucleotides: 7. Germline-derived CDR1 and CDR2 are LGHNA and YNFKEQ. CDR3 amino acids: CASSQESRTGNYEQYF. The CDR3 DNA reads TGTGCCAGCAGCCAAGAGTCCCGGACAGGGAACTACGAGCAGTACTTC.

The chain uses TRBV5-1 and TRBJ2-3; no clear D. The V gene's germline CDR1 is SGHRS and CDR2 YFSETQ. V gave up 0 bases and J gave up 0 bases, with 14 bases separating them. There are 17 residues in the CDR3. CDR3: CASSLDFARASTDTQYF. The CDR3 DNA sequence: TGCGCCAGCAGCTTGGACTTCGCTCGTGCTAGCACAGATACGCAGTATTTT.

This chain links TRBV28 with TRBJ1-2, with TRBD1 identical over 7 bases. There are 14 residues in the CDR3. The junction had 6 bases not matched to a gene; V was cut back by 5 bases and J by 3 bases. The germline CDR1 and CDR2 sequences are MDHEN and SYDVKM. CDR3 sequence: CASSEQGRYYGYTF. DNA for the CDR3: TGTGCCAGCAGTGAACAGGGGCGATACTATGGCTACACCTTC.

The rearrangement joins TRBV10-3 to TRBJ1-1, with a possible D match to TRBD1 (5 bases). V dropped 0 bases and J dropped 4 bases, with 12 bases sitting between them. The CDR3 spans 15 residues. Looked up from germline, CDR1 is ENHRY and CDR2 is SYGVKD. For the CDR3, the DNA is TGTGCCATCAGTGAGTCGACTCGGGGGTCCACTGAAGCTTTCTTT. Its translation: CAISESTRGSTEAFF.

The V and J genes are TRBV7-9 and TRBJ2-5, with D uncertain. This CDR3 has 15 amino acids. The V gene's germline CDR1 is SEHNR and CDR2 FQNEAQ (reference sequence). Trimming cost V 3 bases and J 0 bases, with 11 bases left between them. CDR3 coding DNA: TGTGCCAGCAGCTTTGATAGCACATACCAAGAGACCCAGTACTTC. It is translated as CASSFDSTYQETQYF.

This clone has a single count. The chain employs TRBV12-3 or TRBV12-4 and TRBJ2-1, with a possible D match to TRBD1 (6 bases). The CDR3 has 13 residues. V was cut by 4 bases and J by 9 bases, with 13 bases left in between. This CDR3 is CASSSHRAGEQFF. As DNA, the CDR3 is TGTGCCAGCAGTTCCCACAGGGCCGGTGAGCAGTTCTTC.

CDR3 in amino acids: CASSGVIAGGPPQEQFF. In DNA form, the CDR3 reads TGCGCCAGCAGTGGAGTAATAGCGGGAGGACCTCCCCAAGAGCAGTTCTTC. V usage is TRBV10-1 and J usage is TRBJ2-1; TRBD2 aligns across 10 bases. Germline values: CDR1 WNHNN, CDR2 SYGVQD (reference sequence). V dropped 4 bases and J dropped 10; count of bases not matched to a gene: 16. The CDR3 extends over 17 amino acids.

This chain uses TRBV11-3 with TRBJ2-3, with unresolved D. The V and J ends lost 0 bases and 2 bases respectively, with 15 bases between them. Germline values: CDR1 SGHNT, CDR2 YENEEA. This CDR3 is 17 amino acids long. This CDR3 is CASSLEVGLIYTDTQYF. CDR3 nucleotides: TGTGCCAGCAGCTTAGAGGTTGGGCTAATATACACAGATACGCAGTATTTT.

The rearrangement links TRBV12-3 or TRBV12-4 to TRBJ1-5; D not resolved. V was shortened by 5 bases and J by 6 bases, with 8 bases between the two germline ends. CDR3 length: 12 residues. The CDR3 nucleotides read TGTGCCAGCAGTCCTAATGCTCAGCCCCAGCATTTT. Residues: CASSPNAQPQHF.

This clone was recorded many times. This sequence joins TRBV7-8 and TRBJ1-1; unclear D gene. Germline CDR1 reads SGHVS; CDR2 reads FQNEAQ. V was trimmed by 5 bases and J by 1 base, leaving 23 bases between them. The CDR3 runs 18 residues. CDR3 in DNA: TGTGCCAGCAGCCCCAACCGACGGGGTATATCGCCGAACACTGAAGCTTTCTTT. It codes for CASSPNRRGISPNTEAFF.